This T cell receptor beta chain comes out of a study of blood T cell repertoires in COVID-19. This clone was seen a single time. V shed 0 bases and J 11 bases; nucleotides not matched to a gene: 11. CDR1 and CDR2 from the germline V gene are SGHKS and YYEKEE (reference sequence). The CDR3 is made up of 15 amino acids. The study counted Cohort 3 donors as recovered given two negative PCRs, clearance, or symptom resolution. Profiled with immunoSEQ multiplex PCR; TCRdb holds only in-frame clones, not every one. This sample has a few hundred thousand clones, with around 89% found just once. The sample taken for sequencing was PBMCs or T cells enriched from blood (not recorded which). This sequence joins TRBV5-5 and TRBJ1-1; 9 bases fit TRBD1. The receptor was isolated from a middle-aged woman who had recovered from COVID-19. CDR3 nucleotide sequence: TGTGCCAGCAGCTTGGAGATCCACAGGGGGCGCGACGCTTTCTTT. Protein sequence: CASSLEIHRGRDAFF.